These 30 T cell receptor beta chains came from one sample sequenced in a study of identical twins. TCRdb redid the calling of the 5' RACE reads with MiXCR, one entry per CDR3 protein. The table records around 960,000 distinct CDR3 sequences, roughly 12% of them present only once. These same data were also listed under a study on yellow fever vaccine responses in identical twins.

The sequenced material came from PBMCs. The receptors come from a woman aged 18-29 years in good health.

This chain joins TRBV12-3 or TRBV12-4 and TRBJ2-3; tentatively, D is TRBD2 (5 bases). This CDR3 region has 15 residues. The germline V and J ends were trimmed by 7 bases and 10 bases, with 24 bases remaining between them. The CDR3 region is CASTERRRHVVPQYF. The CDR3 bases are TGTGCCAGCACCGAACGAAGGAGGCACGTTGTTCCGCAGTATTTT.

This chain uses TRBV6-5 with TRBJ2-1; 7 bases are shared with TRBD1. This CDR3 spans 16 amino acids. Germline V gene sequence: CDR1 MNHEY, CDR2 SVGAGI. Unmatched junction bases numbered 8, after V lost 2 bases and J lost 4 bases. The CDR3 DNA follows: TGTGCCAGCAGTTACCGAGACAGGGCCCCTTACAATGAGCAGTTCTTC. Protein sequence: CASSYRDRAPYNEQFF.

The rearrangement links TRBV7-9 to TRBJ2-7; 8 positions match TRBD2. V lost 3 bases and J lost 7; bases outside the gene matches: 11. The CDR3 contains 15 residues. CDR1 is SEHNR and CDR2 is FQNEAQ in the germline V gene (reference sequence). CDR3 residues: CASSFHLAGGGEQYF. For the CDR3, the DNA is TGTGCCAGCAGCTTTCACCTAGCTGGCGGGGGGGAGCAGTACTTC.

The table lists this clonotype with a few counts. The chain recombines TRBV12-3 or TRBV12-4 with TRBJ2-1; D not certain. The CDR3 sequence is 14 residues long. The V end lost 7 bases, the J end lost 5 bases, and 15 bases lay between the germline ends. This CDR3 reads CASTSGVGNNEQFF. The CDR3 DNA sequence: TGTGCCAGCACCTCCGGAGTAGGGAACAATGAGCAGTTCTTC.

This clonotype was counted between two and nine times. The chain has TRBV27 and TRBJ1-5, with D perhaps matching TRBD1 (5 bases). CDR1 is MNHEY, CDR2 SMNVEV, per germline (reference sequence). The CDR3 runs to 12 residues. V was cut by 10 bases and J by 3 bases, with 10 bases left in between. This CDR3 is CATGLINQPQHF. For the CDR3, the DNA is TGTGCCACGGGACTGATCAATCAGCCCCAGCATTTT.

As DNA, the CDR3 is TGCAGCGTTGAAGATTTGGGGTGGGGAGGATGGAGCTCCTACAATGAGCAGTTCTTC. This codes for CSVEDLGWGGWSSYNEQFF. This chain connects TRBV29-1 to TRBJ2-1; D is possibly TRBD2 (6 bases). Germline CDR1 is SQVTM and CDR2 is ANQGSEA. This CDR3 is 19 amino acids long. Trimming pared 0 bases from V and 0 bases from J, leaving 21 bases between.

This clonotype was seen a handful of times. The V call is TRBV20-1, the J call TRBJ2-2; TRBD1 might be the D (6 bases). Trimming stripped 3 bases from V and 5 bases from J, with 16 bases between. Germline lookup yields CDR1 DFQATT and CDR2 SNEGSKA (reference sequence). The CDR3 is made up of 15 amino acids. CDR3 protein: CSASPFGQSTGELFF. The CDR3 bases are TGCAGTGCTAGCCCCTTTGGACAGAGTACCGGGGAGCTGTTTTTT.

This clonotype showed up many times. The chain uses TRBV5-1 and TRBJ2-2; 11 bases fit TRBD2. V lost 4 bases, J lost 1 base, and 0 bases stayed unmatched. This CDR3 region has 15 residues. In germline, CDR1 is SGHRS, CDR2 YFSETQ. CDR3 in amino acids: CASSGTSGNTGELFF. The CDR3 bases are TGCGCCAGCAGCGGGACTAGCGGGAACACCGGGGAGCTGTTTTTT.

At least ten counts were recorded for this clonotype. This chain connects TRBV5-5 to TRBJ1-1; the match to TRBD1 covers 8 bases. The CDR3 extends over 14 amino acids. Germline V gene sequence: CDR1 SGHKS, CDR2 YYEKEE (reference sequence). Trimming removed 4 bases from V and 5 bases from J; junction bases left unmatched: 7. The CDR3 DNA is TGTGCCAGCAGCCTGGCGAGGACAGGGACTGAAGCTTTCTTT. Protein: CASSLARTGTEAFF.

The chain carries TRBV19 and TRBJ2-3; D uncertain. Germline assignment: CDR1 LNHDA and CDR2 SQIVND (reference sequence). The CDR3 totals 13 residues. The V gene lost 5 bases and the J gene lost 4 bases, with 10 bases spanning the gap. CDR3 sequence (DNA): TGTGCCAGTAGTTCTCGGCCCTCAGATACGCAGTATTTT. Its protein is CASSSRPSDTQYF. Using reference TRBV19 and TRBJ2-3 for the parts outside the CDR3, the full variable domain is DGGITQSPKYLFRKEGQNVTLSCEQNLNHDAMYWYRQDPGQGLRLIYYSQIVNDFQKGDIAEGYSVSREKKESFPLTVTSAQKNPTAFYLCASSSRPSDTQYFGPGTRLTVL.

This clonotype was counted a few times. CDR3 bases: TGTGCCAGCAGTGTGGACAGGGGCTACACTGAAGCTTTCTTT. It encodes CASSVDRGYTEAFF. V is TRBV6-1 and J is TRBJ1-1; 9 nucleotides agree with TRBD1. The junction had 3 bases not matched to a gene; V was cut back by 4 bases and J by 3 bases. The CDR3 is 14 amino acids. Germline CDR1 MNHNS, CDR2 SASEGT.

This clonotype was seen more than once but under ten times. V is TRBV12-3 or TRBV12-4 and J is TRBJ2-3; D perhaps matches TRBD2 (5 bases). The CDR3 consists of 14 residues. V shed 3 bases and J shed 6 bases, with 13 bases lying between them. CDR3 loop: CASSLGGSWDTQYF. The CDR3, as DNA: TGTGCCAGCAGTTTGGGTGGGAGTTGGGATACGCAGTATTTT.

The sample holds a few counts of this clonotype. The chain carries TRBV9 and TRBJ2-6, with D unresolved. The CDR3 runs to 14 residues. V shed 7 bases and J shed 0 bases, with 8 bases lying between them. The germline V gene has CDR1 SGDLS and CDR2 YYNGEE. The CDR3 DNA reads TGTGCCAGCGGTGCCCGCTCTGGGGCCAACGTCCTGACTTTC. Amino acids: CASGARSGANVLTF.

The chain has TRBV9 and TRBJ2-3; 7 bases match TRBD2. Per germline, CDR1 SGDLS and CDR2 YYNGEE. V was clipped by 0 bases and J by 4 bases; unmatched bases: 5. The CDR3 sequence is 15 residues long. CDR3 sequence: CASSVGTSSADTQYF. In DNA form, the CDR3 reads TGTGCCAGCAGCGTAGGGACTAGTAGTGCAGATACGCAGTATTTT.

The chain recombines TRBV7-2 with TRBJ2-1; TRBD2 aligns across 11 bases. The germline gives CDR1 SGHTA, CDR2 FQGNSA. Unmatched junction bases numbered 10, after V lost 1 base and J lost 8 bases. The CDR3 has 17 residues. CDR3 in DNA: TGTGCCAGCAGCTTAGTAGCGGGAGGGCCTGGTGGGGATGAGCAGTTCTTC. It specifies CASSLVAGGPGGDEQFF.

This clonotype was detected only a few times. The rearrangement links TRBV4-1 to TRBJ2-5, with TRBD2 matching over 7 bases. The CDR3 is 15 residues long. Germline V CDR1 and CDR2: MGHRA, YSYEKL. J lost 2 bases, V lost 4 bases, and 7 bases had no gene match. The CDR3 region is CASSRSSGSQETQYF. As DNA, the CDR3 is TGCGCCAGCAGCCGGTCTAGCGGATCTCAAGAGACCCAGTACTTC.

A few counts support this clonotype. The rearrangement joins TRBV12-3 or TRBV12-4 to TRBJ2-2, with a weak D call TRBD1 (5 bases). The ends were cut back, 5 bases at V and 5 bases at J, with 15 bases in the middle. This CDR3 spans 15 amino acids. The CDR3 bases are TGTGCCAGCAGTCACGGGCCAGGGCGGACCGGGGAGCTGTTTTTT. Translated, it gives CASSHGPGRTGELFF.

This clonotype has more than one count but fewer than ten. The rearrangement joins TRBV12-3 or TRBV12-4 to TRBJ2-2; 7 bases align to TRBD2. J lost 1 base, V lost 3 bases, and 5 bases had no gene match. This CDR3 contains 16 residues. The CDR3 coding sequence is TGTGCCAGCAGTTTCATGACGGGAGGGAACACCGGGGAGCTGTTTTTT. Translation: CASSFMTGGNTGELFF.

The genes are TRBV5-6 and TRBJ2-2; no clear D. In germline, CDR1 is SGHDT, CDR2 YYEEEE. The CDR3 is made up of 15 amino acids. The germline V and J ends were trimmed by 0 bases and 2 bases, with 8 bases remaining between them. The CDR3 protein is CASSLGAINTGELFF. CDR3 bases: TGTGCCAGCAGCTTGGGGGCAATTAACACCGGGGAGCTGTTTTTT.

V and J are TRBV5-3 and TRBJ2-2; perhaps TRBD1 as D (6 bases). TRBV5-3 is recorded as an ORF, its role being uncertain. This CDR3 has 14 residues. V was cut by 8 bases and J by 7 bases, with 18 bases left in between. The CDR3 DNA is TGTGCCAGGAGCCCCTGGACAGTCTTCGGGGAGCTGTTTTTT. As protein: CARSPWTVFGELFF.

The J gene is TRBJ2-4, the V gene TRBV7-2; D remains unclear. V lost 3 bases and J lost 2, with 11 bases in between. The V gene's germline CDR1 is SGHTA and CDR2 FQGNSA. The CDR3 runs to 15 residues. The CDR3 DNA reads TGTGCCAGCAGCTTTACCGGGCCGTCCAAAAACATTCAGTACTTC. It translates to CASSFTGPSKNIQYF. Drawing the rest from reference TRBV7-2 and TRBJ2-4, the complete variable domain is GAGVSQSPSNKVTEKGKDVELRCDPISGHTALYWYRQSLGQGLEFLIYFQGNSAPDKSGLPSDRFSAERTGGSVSTLTIQRTQQEDSAVYLCASSFTGPSKNIQYFGAGTRLSVL.

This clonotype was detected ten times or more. This chain's CDR3 is CSVGRVGNEQFF. The CDR3 DNA reads as TGCAGCGTTGGGAGGGTAGGAAATGAGCAGTTCTTC. The J gene is TRBJ2-1, the V gene TRBV29-1; weak D call: TRBD2 (6 bases). This CDR3 region has 12 residues. Germline assignment: CDR1 SQVTM and CDR2 ANQGSEA. V was shortened by 4 bases and J by 7 bases, with 11 bases between the two germline ends.

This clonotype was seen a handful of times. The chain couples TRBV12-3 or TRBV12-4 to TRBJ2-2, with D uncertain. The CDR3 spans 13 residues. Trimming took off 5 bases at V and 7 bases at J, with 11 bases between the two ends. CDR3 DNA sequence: TGTGCCAGCAGTCCCCGATTGGGCGGGGAGCTGTTTTTT. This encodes CASSPRLGGELFF.

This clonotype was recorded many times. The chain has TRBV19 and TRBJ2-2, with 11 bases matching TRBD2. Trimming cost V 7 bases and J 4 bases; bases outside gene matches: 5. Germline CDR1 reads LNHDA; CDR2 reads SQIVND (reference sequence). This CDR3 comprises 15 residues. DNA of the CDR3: TGTGCCAGTATCACCGGACTAGCGGGCACCGGGGAGCTGTTTTTT. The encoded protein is CASITGLAGTGELFF. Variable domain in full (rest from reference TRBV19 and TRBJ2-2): DGGITQSPKYLFRKEGQNVTLSCEQNLNHDAMYWYRQDPGQGLRLIYYSQIVNDFQKGDIAEGYSVSREKKESFPLTVTSAQKNPTAFYLCASITGLAGTGELFFGEGSRLTVL.

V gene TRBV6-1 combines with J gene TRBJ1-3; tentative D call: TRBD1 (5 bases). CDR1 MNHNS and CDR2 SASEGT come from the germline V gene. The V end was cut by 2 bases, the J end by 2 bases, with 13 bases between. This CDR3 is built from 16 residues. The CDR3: CASSEIRVGPGNTIYF. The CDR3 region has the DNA TGTGCCAGCAGTGAAATCAGGGTTGGACCTGGAAACACCATATATTTT.

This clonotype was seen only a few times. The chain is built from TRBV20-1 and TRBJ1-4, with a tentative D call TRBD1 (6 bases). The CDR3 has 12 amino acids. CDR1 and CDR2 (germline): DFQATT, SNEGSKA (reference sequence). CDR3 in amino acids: CTATGGDEKLFF. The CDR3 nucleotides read TGCACTGCGACAGGCGGGGATGAAAAACTGTTTTTT.

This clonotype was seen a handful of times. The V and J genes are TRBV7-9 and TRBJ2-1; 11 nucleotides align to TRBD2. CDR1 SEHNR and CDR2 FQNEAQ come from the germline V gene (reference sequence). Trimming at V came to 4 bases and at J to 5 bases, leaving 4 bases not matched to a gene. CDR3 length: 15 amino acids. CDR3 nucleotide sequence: TGTGCCAGCAGCTCGGTAGCGGGGGGGCACAATGAGCAGTTCTTC. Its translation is CASSSVAGGHNEQFF.

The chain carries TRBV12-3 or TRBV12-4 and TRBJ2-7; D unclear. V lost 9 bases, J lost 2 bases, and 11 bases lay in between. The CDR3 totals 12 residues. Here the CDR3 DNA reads TGTGCCAGGGGCTTAATACCCTACGAGCAGTACGTC. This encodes CARGLIPYEQYV.

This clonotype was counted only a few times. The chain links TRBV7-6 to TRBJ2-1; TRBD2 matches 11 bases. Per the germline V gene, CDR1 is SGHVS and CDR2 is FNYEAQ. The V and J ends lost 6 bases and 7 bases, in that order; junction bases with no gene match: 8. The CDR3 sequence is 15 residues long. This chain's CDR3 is CASSIAGGPGNEQFF. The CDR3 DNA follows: TGTGCCAGCAGTATAGCGGGAGGGCCTGGAAATGAGCAGTTCTTC.

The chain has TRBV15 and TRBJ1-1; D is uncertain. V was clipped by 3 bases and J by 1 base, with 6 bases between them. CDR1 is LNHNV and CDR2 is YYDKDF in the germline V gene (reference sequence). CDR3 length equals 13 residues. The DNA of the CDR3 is TGTGCCACCAGCAGGCAGAAGAACACTGAAGCTTTCTTT. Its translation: CATSRQKNTEAFF.